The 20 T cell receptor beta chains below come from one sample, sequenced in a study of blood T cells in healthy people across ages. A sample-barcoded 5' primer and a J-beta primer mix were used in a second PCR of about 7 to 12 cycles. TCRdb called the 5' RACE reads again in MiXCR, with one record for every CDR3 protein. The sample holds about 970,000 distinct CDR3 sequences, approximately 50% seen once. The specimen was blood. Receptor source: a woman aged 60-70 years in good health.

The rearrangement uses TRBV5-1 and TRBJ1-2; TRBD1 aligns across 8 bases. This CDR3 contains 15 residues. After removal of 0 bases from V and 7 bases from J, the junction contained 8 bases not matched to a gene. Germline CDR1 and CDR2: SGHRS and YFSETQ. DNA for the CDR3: TGCGCCAGCAGCTTGGAAGCAGGGGGCGCCTCTGGCTACACCTTC. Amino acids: CASSLEAGGASGYTF. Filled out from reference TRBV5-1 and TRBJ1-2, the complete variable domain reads KAGVTQTPRYLIKTRGQQVTLSCSPISGHRSVSWYQQTPGQGLQFLFEYFSETQRNKGNFPGRFSGRQFSNSRSEMNVSTLELGDSALYLCASSLEAGGASGYTFGSGTRLTVV.

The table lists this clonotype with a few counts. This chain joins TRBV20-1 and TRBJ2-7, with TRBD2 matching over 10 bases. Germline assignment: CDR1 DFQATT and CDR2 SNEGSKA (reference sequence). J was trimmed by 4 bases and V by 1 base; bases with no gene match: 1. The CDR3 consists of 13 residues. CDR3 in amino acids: CSARVSGRYEQYF. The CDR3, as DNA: TGCAGTGCTAGAGTTAGCGGGAGGTACGAGCAGTACTTC.

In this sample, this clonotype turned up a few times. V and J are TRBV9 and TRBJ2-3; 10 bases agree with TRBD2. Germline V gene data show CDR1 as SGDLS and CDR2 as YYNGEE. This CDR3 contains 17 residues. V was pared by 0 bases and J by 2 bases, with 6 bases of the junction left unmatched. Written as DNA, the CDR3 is TGTGCCAGCAGCGTAGGTCTAGCGGGAGCATTCACAGATACGCAGTATTTT. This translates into CASSVGLAGAFTDTQYF.

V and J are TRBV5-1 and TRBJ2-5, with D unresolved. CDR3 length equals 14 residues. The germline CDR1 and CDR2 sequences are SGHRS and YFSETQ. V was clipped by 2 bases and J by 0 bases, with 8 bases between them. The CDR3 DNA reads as TGCGCCAGCAGCTTTAATGCGGACCAAGAGACCCAGTACTTC. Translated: CASSFNADQETQYF.

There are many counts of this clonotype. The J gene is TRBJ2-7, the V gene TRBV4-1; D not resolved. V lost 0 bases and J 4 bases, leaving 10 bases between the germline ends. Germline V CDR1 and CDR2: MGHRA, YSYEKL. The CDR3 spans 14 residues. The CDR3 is CASSQDSAGYEQYF. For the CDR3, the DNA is TGCGCCAGCAGCCAAGACAGTGCCGGTTACGAGCAGTACTTC.

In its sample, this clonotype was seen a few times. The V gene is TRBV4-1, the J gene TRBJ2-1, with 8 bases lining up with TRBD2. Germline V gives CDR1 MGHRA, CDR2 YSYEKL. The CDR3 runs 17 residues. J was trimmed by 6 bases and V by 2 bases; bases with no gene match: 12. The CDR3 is CASSQITETSAINEQFF. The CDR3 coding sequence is TGCGCCAGCAGCCAAATTACCGAGACTAGCGCTATCAATGAGCAGTTCTTC.

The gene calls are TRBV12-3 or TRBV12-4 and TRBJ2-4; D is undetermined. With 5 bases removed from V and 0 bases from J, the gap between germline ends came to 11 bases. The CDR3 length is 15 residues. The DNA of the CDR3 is TGTGCCAGCAGTGACGGGTCACTAGCCAAAAACATTCAGTACTTC. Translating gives CASSDGSLAKNIQYF.

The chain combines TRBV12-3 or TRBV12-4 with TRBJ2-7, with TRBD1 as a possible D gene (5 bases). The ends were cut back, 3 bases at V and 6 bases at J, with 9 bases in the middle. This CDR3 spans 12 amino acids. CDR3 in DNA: TGTGCCAGCAGTTTCTATCAGGGCGAGCAGTACTTC. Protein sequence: CASSFYQGEQYF.

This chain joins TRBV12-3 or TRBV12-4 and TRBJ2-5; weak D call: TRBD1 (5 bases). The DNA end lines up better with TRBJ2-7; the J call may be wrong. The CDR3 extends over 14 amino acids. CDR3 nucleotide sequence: TGTGCCAGCAGTGTTCGCAGGGAAAACTACGAGCAGTACTTC. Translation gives CASSVRRENYEQYF.

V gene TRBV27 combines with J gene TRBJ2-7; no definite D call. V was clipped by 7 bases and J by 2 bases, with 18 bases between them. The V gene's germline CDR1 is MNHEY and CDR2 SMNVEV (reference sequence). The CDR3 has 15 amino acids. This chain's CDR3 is CASKTLKPTPYEQYF. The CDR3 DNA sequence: TGTGCCAGCAAAACCTTAAAGCCGACACCCTACGAGCAGTACTTC.

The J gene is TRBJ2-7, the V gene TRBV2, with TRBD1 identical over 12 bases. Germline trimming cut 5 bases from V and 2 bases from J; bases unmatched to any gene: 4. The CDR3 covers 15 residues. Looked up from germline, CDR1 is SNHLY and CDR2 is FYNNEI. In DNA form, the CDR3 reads TGTGCCAGCAGTAAGGGACAGGGGGCGACCTACGAGCAGTACTTC. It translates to CASSKGQGATYEQYF.

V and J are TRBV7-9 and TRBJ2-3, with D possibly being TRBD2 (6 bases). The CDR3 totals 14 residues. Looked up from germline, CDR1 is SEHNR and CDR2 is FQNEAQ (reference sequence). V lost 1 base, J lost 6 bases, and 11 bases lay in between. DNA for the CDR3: TGTGCCAGCAGCTTAGTACGGGGGTTGGATACGCAGTATTTT. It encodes CASSLVRGLDTQYF.

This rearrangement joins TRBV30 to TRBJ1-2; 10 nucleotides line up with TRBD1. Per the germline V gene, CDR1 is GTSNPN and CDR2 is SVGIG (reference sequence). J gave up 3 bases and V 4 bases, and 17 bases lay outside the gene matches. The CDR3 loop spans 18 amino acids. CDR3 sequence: CAWTQRPRQGAMDYGYTF. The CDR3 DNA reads TGTGCCTGGACCCAGAGGCCCCGACAGGGGGCTATGGACTATGGCTACACCTTC.

DNA for the CDR3: TGTGCCAGCAGCAAGCGGGAGGGAACCTACAATGAGCAGTTCTTC. This codes for CASSKREGTYNEQFF. The genes are TRBV5-4 and TRBJ2-1; 10 bases are shared with TRBD2. The germline CDR1 and CDR2 sequences are SGHNT and YYREEE (reference sequence). The V and J ends lost 4 bases and 2 bases, in that order; junction bases with no gene match: 3. The CDR3 has 15 amino acids.

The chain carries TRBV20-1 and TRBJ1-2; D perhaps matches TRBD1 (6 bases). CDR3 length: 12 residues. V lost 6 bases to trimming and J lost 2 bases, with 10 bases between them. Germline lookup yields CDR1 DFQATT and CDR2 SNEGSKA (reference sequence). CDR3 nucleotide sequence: TGCAGTGCAGGGGACACAAACTATGGCTACACCTTC. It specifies CSAGDTNYGYTF.

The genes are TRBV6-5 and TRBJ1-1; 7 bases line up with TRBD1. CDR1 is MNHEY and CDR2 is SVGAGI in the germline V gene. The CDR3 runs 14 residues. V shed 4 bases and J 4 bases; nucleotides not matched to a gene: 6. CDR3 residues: CASSWGTGATEAFF. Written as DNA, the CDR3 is TGTGCCAGCAGTTGGGGCACAGGGGCCACTGAAGCTTTCTTT.

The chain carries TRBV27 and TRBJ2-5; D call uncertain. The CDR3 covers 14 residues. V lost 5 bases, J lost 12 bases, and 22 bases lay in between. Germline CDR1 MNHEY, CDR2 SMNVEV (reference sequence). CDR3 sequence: CASSVQGEPWIKYF. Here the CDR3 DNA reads TGTGCCAGCAGTGTCCAAGGCGAACCCTGGATAAAGTACTTC.

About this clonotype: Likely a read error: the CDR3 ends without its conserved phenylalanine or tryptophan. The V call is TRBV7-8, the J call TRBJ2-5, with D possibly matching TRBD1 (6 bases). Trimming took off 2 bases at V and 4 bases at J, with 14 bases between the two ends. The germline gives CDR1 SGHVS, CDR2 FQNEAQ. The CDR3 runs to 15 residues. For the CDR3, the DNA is TGTGCCAGCAGCTTACTGACAGGAGTTCGAGAGACCCAGTACGTC. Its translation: CASSLLTGVRETQYV.

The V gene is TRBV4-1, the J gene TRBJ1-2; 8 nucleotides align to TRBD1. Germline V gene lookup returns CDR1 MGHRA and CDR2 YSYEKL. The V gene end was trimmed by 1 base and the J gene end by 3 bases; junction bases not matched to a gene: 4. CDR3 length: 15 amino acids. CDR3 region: CASSQAGQGYYGYTF. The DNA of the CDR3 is TGCGCCAGCAGCCAAGCCGGACAGGGCTACTATGGCTACACCTTC.

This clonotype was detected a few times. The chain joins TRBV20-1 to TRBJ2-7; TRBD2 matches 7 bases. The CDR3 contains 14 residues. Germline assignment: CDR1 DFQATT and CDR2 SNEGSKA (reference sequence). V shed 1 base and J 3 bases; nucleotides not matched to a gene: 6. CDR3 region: CSARGRAGRYEQYF. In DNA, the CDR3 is TGCAGTGCTAGAGGAAGAGCGGGGCGCTACGAGCAGTACTTC.